This TCR beta chain was captured in a study of blood T cell repertoires in COVID-19. Study overall: Both acute and convalescent COVID-19 samples were obtained from the United States, Italy and Spain. PBMCs, B-cell-depleted T cells, or T cells were the source of the cDNA or gDNA that made up the material.

Those who participated ranged in age from roughly 18 to 90 years and resided in about 24 US areas. Donors were grouped by their self-reported clinical history. Repertoires were generated with immunoSEQ multiplex PCR, while TCRdb's copy carries only in-frame clones and drops some. This table has about 270,000 clones, 85% to 90% appearing once. A word on this clone: Other nucleotide sequences from this sample produce the same CDR3.

Per the germline V gene, CDR1 is SGDLS and CDR2 is YYNGEE. Trimming removed 2 bases at V and 0 bases at J, with 10 bases between. The CDR3 consists of 15 residues. The sample comprised PBMCs or T cells enriched from blood (not recorded which). This receptor was obtained from a woman aged 25-40 years with acute COVID-19. The rearrangement links TRBV9 to TRBJ2-3; the D gene is possibly TRBD2 (6 bases). The CDR3 loop is CASSVSGTSTDTQYF. The CDR3, as DNA: TGTGCCAGCAGCGTGTCCGGGACTAGCACAGATACGCAGTATTTT.